This TCR beta chain came from a study of T cell changes during pregnancy in multiple sclerosis (dated by TCRdb to between 2017 and 2020). In the study overall: In women with multiple sclerosis, the researchers looked at how the T cell repertoire shifted as pregnancy progressed.

Libraries were made using the immunoSEQ multiplex PCR assay. Sourced from immuneACCESS, this table was stored by TCRdb with only in-frame sequences that have V and J called. A share of the clones is absent; for the studies checked, an unresolved V gene accounts for under half, and the remainder has no known explanation. This sample has about 36,000 clones in its table, and around 90% of those were observed once. The ten largest make up 0.45% to 0.6% of the sample. CDR1 and CDR2 were assigned from the germline V gene as SNHLY and FYNNEI. From the cysteine through the phenylalanine, the CDR3 covers 16 amino acids. Solely the CDR3 DNA is kept, with 48 bases framed from the first base. V is clipped by 5 bases and J by 4 bases, and the sequence between their germline boundaries is 20 bases long. With regard to this clone: Its antigen is unknown. There are no base qualities to consult, and no much larger clone falls within one base.

Sequenced here: CD4+ T cells from peripheral blood mononuclear cells, sampled in the first trimester of pregnancy. The clonotype originates from a female donor with multiple sclerosis, enrolled in a pregnancy study. The rearrangement joined TRBV2 to TRBJ1-2, with a weak D call of TRBD1 (5 bases match). At the DNA level, the sequence is TGTGCCAGCAGTCCCTCTAGGGGAGGGATGAGCTATGGCTACACCTTC. Its coded protein is CASSPSRGGMSYGYTF.